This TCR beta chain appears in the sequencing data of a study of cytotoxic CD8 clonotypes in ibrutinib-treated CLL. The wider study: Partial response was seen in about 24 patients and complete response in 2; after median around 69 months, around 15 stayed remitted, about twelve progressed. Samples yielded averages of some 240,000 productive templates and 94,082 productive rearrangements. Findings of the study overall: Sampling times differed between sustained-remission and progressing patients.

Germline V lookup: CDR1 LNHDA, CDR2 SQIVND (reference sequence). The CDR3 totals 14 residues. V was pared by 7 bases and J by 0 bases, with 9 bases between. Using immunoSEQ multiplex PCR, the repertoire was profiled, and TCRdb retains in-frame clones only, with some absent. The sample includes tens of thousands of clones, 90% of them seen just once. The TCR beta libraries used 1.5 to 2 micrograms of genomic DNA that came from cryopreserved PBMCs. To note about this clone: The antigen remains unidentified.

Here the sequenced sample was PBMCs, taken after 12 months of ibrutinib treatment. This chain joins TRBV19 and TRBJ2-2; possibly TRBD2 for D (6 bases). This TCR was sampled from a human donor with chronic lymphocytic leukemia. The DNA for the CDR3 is TGTGCCAGTAAGGTAGCGGCGAACACCGGGGAGCTGTTTTTT. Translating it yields CASKVAANTGELFF.